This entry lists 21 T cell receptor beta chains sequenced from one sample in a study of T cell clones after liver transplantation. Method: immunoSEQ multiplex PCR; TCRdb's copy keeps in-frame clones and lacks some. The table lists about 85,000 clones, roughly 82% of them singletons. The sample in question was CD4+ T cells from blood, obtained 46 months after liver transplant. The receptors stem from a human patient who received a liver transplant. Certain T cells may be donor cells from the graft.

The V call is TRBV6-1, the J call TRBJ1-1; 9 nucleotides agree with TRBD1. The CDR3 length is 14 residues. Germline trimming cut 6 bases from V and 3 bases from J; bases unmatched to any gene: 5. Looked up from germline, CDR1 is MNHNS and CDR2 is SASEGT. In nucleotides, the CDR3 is TGTGCCAGCAGGCCTCGGACAGGGGACACTGAAGCTTTCTTT. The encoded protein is CASRPRTGDTEAFF.

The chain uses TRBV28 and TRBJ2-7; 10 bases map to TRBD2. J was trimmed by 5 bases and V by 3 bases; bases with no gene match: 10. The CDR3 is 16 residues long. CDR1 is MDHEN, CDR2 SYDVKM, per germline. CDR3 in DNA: TGTGCCAGCAGTTTCACTAGCGGGAACTTTCCCCACGAGCAGTACTTC. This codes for CASSFTSGNFPHEQYF.

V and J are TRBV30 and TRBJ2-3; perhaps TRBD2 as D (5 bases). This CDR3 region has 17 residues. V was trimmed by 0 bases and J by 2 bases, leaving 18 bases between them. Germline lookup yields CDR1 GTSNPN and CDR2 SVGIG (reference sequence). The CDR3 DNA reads TGTGCCTGGAGTGTCACACGGACTGCACGTCACACAGATACGCAGTATTTT. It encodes CAWSVTRTARHTDTQYF.

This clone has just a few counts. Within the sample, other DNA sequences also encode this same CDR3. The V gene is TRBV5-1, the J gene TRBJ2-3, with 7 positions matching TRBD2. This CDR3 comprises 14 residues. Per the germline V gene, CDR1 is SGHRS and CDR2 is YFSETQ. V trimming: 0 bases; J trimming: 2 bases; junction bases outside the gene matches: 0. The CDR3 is CASSLGDYTDTQYF. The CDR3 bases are TGCGCCAGCAGCTTGGGGGACTACACAGATACGCAGTATTTT.

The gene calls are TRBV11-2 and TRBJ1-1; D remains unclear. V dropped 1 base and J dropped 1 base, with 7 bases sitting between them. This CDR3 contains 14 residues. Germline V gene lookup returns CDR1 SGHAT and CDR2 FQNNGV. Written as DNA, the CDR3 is TGTGCCAGCAGCTTAGGTGTCAGGAACACTGAAGCTTTCTTT. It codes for CASSLGVRNTEAFF.

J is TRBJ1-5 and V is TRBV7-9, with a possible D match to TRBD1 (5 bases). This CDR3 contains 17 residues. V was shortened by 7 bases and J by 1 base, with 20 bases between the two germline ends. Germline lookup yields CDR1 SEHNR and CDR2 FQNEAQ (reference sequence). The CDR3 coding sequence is TGTGCCAGCACCACAGCCGGGACCCTTGGCAGCAATCAGCCCCAGCATTTT. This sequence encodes CASTTAGTLGSNQPQHF.

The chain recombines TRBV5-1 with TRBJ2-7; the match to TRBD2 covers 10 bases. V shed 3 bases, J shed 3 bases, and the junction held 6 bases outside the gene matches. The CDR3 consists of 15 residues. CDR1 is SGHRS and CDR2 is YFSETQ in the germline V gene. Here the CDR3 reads CASSSGLAEFYEQYF. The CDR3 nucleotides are TGCGCCAGCAGCTCCGGACTAGCGGAGTTCTACGAGCAGTACTTC.

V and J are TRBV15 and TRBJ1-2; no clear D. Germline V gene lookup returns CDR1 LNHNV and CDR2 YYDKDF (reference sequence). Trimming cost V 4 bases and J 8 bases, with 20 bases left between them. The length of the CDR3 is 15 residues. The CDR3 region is CATSTALPATRGYTF. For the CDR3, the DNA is TGTGCCACCAGCACAGCCCTCCCGGCCACAAGAGGCTACACCTTC.

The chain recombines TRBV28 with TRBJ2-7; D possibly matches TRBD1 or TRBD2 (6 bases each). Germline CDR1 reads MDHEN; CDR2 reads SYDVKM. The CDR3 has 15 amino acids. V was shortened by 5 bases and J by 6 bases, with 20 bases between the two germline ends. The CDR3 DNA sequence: TGTGCCAGCAGTCCAGGCGGGGACACTTCGATCGAGCAGTACTTC. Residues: CASSPGGDTSIEQYF.

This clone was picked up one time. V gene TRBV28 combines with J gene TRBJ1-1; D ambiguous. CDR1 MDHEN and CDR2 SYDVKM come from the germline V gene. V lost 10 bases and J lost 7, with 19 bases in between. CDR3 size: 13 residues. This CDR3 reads CAIEGGSSIEAFF. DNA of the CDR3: TGTGCCATTGAGGGAGGGTCGTCGATTGAAGCTTTCTTT.

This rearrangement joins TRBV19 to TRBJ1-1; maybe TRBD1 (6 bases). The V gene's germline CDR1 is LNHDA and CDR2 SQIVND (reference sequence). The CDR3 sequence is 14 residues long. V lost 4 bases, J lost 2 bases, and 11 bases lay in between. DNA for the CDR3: TGTGCCAGTAGTACCGGACAGAGAAACACTGAAGCTTTCTTT. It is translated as CASSTGQRNTEAFF.

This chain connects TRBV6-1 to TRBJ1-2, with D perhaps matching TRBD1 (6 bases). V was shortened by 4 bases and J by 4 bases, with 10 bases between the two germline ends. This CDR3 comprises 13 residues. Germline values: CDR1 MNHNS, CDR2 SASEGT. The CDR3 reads CASSVKGGYGYTF. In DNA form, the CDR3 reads TGTGCCAGCAGTGTGAAGGGGGGCTATGGCTACACCTTC.

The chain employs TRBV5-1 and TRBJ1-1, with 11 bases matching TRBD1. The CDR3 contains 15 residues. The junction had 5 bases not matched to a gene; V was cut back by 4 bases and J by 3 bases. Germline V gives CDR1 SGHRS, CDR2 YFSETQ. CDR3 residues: CASSDGQGADTEAFF. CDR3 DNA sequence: TGCGCCAGCAGCGACGGACAGGGGGCGGACACTGAAGCTTTCTTT.

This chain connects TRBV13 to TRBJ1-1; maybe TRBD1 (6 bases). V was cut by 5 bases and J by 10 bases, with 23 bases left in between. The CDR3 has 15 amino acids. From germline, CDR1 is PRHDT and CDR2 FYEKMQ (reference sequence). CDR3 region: CASSPLWRGAWGAFF. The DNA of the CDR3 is TGTGCCAGCAGCCCCCTGTGGAGGGGGGCGTGGGGAGCTTTCTTT.

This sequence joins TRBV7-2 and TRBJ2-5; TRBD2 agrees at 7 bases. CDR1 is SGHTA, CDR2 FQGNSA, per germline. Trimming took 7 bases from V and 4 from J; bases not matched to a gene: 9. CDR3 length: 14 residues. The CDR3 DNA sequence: TGTGCCAGCACTCACGCGGGGGTACGAGAGACCCAGTACTTC. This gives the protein CASTHAGVRETQYF.

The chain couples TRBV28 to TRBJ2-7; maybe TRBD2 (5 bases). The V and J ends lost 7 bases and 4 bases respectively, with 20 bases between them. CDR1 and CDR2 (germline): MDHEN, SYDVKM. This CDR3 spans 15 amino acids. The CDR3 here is CASIPGSGGPYEQYF. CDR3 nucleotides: TGTGCCAGCATCCCCGGTAGTGGAGGCCCATACGAGCAGTACTTC.

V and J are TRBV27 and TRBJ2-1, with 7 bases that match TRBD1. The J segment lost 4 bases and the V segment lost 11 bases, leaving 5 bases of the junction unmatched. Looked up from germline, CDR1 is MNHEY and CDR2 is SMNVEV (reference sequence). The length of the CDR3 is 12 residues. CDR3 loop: CASHRGYNEQFF. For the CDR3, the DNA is TGTGCCTCTCACAGGGGATACAATGAGCAGTTCTTC.

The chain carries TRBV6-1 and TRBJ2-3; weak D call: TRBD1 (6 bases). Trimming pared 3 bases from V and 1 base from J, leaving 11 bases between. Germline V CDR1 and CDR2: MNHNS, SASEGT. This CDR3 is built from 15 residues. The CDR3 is CASSDRGRGTDTQYF. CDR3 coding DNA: TGTGCCAGCAGTGACAGGGGAAGGGGCACAGATACGCAGTATTTT.

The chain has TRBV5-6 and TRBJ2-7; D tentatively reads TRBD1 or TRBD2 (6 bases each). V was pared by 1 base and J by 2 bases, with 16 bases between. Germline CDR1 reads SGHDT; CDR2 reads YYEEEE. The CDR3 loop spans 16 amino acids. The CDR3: CASSLQSGQGTYEQYF. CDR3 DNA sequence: TGTGCCAGCAGCTTGCAAAGCGGGCAGGGGACCTACGAGCAGTACTTC. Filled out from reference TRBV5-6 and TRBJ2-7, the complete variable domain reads DAGVTQSPTHLIKTRGQQVTLRCSPKSGHDTVSWYQQALGQGPQFIFQYYEEEERQRGNFPDRFSGHQFPNYSSELNVNALLLGDSALYLCASSLQSGQGTYEQYFGPGTRLTVT.

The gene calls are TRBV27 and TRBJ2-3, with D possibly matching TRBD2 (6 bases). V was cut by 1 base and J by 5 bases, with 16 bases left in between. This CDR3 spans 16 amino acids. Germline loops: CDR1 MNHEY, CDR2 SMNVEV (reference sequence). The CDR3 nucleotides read TGTGCCAGCAGTTTATTGGGCAGGTTGGAGGGAGATACGCAGTATTTT. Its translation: CASSLLGRLEGDTQYF.

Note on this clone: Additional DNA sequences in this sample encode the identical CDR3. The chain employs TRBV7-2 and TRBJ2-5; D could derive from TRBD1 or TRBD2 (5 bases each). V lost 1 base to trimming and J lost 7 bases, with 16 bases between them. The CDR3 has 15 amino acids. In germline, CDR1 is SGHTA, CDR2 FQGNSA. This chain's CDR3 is CASSLERTNLGTQYF. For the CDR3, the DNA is TGTGCCAGCAGCTTAGAGCGGACAAATTTAGGGACCCAGTACTTC.